Listed below are T cell receptor beta chains from one sample, sequenced in a study of T cell responses to AZD1222 COVID-19 vaccine. The repertoire was sequenced with immunoSEQ multiplex PCR; TCRdb's copy has only in-frame clones and lacks some. The sample includes 90,000 to 130,000 clones, just under 95% of them seen just once. Sample: peripheral blood, taken on day 0 of AZD1222 vaccination. These receptors were taken from an adult in good health. CDR3s include the opening cysteine and the closing phenylalanine or tryptophan. A D gene is named only where the DNA matches it firmly. Size is omitted from some rows. Given values are once, few, many or a class for expanded clones.

J gene,V gene,clone size,CDR3 length,D gene,CDR3 protein,CDR3 DNA
TRBJ1-1,TRBV5-5,once,15,.,CASSLFTTMRTEAFF,TGTGCCAGCAGCTTGTTTACGACTATGCGGACTGAAGCTTTCTTT
TRBJ2-1,TRBV7-2,.,16,TRBD2,CASSLGLAGSYNEQFF,TGTGCCAGCAGCTTAGGACTAGCGGGGTCCTACAATGAGCAGTTCTTC
TRBJ2-7,TRBV7-8,.,18,.,CASSLPSLTVSFSYEQYF,TGTGCCAGCAGCTTACCGTCCCTCACAGTCTCTTTCTCCTACGAGCAGTACTTC
TRBJ1-2,TRBV19,.,13,TRBD1,CASSIGGGDGYTF,TGTGCCAGTAGTATCGGAGGGGGCGATGGCTACACCTTC
TRBJ2-1,TRBV3-1/TRBV3-2,.,16,.,CASSQGTDFRSNEQFF,TGTGCCAGCAGCCAAGGGACAGACTTCCGAAGCAATGAGCAGTTCTTC
TRBJ1-1,TRBV5-1,.,16,TRBD1,CASSLSPGQLNTEAFF,TGCGCCAGCAGCTTATCCCCGGGACAGCTGAACACTGAAGCTTTCTTT
TRBJ2-2,TRBV6-5,.,15,.,CASSYSSANTGELFF,TGTGCCAGCAGTTACTCTTCGGCGAACACCGGGGAGCTGTTTTTT
TRBJ1-5,TRBV28,.,12,.,CASSRTDQPQHF,TGTGCCAGCAGTCGGACAGATCAGCCCCAGCATTTT
TRBJ2-2,TRBV9,.,14,TRBD1,CASRWTGDTGELFF,TGTGCCAGCAGGTGGACAGGGGACACCGGGGAGCTGTTTTTT
TRBJ2-7,TRBV28,.,12,.,CASSLQGYEQYF,TGTGCCAGCAGTTTACAGGGGTACGAGCAGTACTTC
TRBJ1-2,TRBV24-1,.,18,TRBD1,CATSSGQGTGPPNYGYTF,TGTGCCACCAGCTCGGGACAGGGGACGGGGCCTCCTAACTATGGCTACACCTTC
TRBJ1-4,TRBV28,.,15,.,CASSLSHARGVKLFF,TGTGCCAGCAGTTTGTCTCACGCTCGGGGGGTAAAACTGTTTTTT
TRBJ2-1,TRBV11-3,.,15,TRBD2,CASSLGTSSSNEQFF,TGTGCCAGCAGTCTAGGGACTAGCAGCTCAAATGAGCAGTTCTTC
TRBJ2-2,TRBV29-1,.,14,.,CSVAAGSGTGELFF,TGCAGCGTTGCGGCAGGGTCTGGCACCGGGGAGCTGTTTTTT
TRBJ1-1,TRBV11-3,once,15,.,CASSLGGTGNTEAFF,TGTGCCAGCAGCTTAGGGGGAACGGGTAACACTGAAGCTTTCTTT
TRBJ1-1,TRBV12-3/TRBV12-4,.,13,.,CASSLAGNTEAFF,TGTGCCAGCAGTTTAGCGGGGAACACTGAAGCTTTCTTT